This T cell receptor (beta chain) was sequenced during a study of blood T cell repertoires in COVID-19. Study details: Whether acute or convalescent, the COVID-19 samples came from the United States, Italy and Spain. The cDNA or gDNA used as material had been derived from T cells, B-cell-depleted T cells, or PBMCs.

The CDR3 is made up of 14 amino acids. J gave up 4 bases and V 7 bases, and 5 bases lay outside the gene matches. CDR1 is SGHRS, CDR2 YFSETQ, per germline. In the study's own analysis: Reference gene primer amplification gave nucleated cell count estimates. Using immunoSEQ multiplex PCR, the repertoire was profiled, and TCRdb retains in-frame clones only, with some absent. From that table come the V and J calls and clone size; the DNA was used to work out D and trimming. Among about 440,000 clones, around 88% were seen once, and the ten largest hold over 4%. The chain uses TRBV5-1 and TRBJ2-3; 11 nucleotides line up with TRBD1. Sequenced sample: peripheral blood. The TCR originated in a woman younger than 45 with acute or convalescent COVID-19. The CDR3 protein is CASDQGQGADTQYF. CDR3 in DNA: TGCGCCAGCGACCAGGGACAGGGGGCAGATACGCAGTATTTT.